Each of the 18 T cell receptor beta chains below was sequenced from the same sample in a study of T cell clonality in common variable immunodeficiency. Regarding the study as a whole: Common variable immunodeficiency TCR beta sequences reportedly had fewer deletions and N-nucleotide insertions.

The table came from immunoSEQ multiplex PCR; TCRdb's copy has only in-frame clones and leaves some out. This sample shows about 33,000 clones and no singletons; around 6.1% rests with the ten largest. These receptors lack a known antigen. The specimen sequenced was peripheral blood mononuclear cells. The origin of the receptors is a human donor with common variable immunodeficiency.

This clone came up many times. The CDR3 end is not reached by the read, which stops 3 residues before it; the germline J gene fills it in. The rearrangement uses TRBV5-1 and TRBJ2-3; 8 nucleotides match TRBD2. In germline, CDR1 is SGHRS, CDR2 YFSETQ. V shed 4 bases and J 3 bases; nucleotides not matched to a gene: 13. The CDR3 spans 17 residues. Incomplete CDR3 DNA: TGCGCCAGCAGCGCCCGGGCCTTGGCGGGGGGTACAGATACG. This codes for CASSARALAGGTDT. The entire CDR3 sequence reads CASSARALAGGTDTQYF.

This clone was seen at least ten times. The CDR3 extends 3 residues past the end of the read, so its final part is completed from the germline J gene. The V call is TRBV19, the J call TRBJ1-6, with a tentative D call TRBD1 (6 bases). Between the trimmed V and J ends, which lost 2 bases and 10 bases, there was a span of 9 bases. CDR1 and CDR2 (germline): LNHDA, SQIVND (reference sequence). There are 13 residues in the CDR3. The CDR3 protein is CASSIQGKSPLHF. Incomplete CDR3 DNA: TGTGCCAGTAGTATACAGGGGAAATCACCC.

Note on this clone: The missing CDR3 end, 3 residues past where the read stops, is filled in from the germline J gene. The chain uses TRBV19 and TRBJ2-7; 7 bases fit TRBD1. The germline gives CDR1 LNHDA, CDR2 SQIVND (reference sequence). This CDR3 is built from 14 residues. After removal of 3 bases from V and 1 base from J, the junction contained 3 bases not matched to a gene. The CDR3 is CASSMTGKSYEQYF. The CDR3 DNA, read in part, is TGTGCCAGTAGTATGACAGGGAAATCCTACGAG.

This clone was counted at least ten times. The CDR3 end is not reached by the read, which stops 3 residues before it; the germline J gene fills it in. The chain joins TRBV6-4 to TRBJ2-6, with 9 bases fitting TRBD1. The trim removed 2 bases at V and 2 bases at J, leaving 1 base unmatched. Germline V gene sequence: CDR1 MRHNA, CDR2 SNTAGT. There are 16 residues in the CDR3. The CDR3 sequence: CASSDTGGAGANVLTF. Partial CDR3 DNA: TGTGCCAGCAGTGACACAGGGGGCGCTGGGGCCAACGTC.

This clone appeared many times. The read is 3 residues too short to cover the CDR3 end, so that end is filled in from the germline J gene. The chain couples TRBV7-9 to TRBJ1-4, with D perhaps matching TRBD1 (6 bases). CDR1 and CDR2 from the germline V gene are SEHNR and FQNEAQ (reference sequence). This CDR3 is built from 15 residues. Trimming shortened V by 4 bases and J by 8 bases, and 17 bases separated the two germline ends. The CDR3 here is CASSSTSRGDEKLFF. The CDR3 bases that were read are TGTGCCAGCAGCTCGACAAGCAGGGGAGACGAAAAA.

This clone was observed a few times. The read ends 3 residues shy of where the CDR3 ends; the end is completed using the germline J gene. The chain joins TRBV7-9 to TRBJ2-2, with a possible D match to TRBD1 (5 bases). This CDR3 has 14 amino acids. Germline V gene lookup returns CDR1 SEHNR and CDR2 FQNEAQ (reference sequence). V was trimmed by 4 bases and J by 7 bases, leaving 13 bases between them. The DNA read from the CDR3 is TGTGCCAGCAGCTCCCCCAGGGAAGTCGGGGAG. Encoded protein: CASSSPREVGE. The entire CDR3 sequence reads CASSSPREVGELFF. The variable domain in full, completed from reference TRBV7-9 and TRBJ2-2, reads DTGVSQNPRHKITKRGQNVTFRCDPISEHNRLYWYRQTLGQGPEFLTYFQNEAQLEKSRLLSDRFSAERPKGSFSTLEIQRTEQGDSAMYLCASSSPREVGELFFGEGSRLTVL.

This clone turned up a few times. The covered CDR3 bases are TGTGCCAGCAGCTTAGGACAGGGTGTCAATCAGCCC. It codes for CASSLGQGVNQP. The full-length CDR3 reads as CASSLGQGVNQPQHF. The chain carries TRBV7-9 and TRBJ1-5, with TRBD1 matching 7 bases. The read falls 3 residues short of the CDR3 end, and the missing part is taken from the germline J gene. V dropped 1 base and J dropped 3; count of bases not matched to a gene: 3. This CDR3 is built from 15 residues. Germline values: CDR1 SEHNR, CDR2 FQNEAQ (reference sequence). Supplemented by reference TRBV7-9 and TRBJ1-5, the full variable domain reads DTGVSQNPRHKITKRGQNVTFRCDPISEHNRLYWYRQTLGQGPEFLTYFQNEAQLEKSRLLSDRFSAERPKGSFSTLEIQRTEQGDSAMYLCASSLGQGVNQPQHFGDGTRLSIL.

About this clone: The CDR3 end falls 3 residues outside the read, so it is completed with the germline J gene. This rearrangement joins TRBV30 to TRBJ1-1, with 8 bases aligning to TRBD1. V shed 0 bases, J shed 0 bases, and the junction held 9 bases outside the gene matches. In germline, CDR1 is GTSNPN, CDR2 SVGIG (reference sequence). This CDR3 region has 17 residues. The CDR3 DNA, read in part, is TGTGCCTGGAGTGTAATGGGTCAGGGGGCAATGAACACTGAA. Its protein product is CAWSVMGQGAMNTE. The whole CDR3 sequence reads CAWSVMGQGAMNTEAFF.

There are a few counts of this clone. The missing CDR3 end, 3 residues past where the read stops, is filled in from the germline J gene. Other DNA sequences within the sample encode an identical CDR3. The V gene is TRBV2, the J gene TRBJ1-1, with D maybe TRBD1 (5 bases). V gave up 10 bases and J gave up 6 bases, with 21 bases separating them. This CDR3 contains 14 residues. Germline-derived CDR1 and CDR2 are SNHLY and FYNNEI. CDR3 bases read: TGTGCCACCTTAGAGGGAGGGGCGGCGTCTGAA. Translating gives CATLEGGAASE. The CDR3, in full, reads CATLEGGAASEAFF.

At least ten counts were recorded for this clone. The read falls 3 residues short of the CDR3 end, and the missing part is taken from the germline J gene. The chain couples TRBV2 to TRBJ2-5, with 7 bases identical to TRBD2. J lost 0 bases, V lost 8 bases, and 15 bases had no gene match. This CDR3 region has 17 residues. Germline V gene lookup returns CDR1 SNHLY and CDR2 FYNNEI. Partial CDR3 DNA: TGTGCCAGCTCCCGACTAGGGACTACCCTGTACCAAGAGACC. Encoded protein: CASSRLGTTLYQET. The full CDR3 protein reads CASSRLGTTLYQETQYF.

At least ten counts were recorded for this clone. The CDR3 is CASRHASGANVLTF. The CDR3 DNA, read in part, is TGTGCCAGTCGACACGCCTCTGGGGCCAACGTC. This rearrangement joins TRBV19 to TRBJ2-6; D remains ambiguous. The read terminates 3 residues before the CDR3 end, so the remaining end is supplied by the germline J gene. The CDR3 runs to 14 residues. The germline V gene has CDR1 LNHDA and CDR2 SQIVND (reference sequence). Trimming cost V 8 bases and J 0 bases, with 8 bases left between them.

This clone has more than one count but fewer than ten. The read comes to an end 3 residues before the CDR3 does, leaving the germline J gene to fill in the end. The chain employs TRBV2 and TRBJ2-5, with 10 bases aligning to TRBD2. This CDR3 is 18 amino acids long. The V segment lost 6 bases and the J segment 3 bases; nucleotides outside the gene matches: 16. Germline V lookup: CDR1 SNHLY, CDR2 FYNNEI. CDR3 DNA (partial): TGTGCCAGCAGCACCCCGAGCCGCCTCGGACTAGCGGAAGAGACC. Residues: CASSTPSRLGLAEET. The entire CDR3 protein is CASSTPSRLGLAEETQYF.

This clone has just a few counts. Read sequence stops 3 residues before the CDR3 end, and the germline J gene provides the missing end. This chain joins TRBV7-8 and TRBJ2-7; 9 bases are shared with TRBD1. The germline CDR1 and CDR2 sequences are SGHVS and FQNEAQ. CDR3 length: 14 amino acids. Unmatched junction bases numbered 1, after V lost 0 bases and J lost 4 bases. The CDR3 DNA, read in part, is TGTGCCAGCAGCTTAGCTGGACAGGGGTACGAG. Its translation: CASSLAGQGYE. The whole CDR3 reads CASSLAGQGYEQYF.

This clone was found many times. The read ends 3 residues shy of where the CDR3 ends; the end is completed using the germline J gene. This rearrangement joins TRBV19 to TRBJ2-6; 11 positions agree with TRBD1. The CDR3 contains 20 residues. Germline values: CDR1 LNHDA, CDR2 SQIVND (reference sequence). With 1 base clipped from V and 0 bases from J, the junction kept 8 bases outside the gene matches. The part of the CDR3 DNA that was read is TGTGCCAGTAGTATAGTGGGACAGGGGGGGAGGAACTCTGGGGCCAACGTC. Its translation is CASSIVGQGGRNSGANV. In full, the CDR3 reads CASSIVGQGGRNSGANVLTF.

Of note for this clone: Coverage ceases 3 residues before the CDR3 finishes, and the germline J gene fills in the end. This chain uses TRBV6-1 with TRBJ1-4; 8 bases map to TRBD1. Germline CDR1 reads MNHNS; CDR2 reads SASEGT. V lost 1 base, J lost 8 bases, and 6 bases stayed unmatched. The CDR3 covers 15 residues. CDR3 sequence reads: CASSEGTGGKEKLFF. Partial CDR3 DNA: TGTGCCAGCAGTGAAGGCACAGGGGGTAAGGAAAAA.

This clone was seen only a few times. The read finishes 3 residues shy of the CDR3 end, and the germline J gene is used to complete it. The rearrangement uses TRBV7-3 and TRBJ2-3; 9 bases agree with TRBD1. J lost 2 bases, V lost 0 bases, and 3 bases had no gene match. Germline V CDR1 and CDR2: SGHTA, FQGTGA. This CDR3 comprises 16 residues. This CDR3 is CASSLTTGGHTDTQYF. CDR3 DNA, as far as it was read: TGTGCCAGCAGCTTAACCACAGGGGGCCACACAGATACG.

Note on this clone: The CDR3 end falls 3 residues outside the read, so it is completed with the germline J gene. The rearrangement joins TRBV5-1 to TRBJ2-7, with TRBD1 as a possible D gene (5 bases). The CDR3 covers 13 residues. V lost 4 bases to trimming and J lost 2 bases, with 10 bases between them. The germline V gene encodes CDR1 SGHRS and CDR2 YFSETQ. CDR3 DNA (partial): TGCGCCAGCAGCCCCCAGGGAACCTACGAG. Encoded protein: CASSPQGTYE. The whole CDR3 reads CASSPQGTYEQYF.

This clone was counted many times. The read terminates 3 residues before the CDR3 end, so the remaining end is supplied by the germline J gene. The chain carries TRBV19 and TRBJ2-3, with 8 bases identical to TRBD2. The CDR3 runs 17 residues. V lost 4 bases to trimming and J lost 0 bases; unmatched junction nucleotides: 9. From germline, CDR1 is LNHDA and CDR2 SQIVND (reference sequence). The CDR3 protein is CASSRGSAGGSTDTQYF. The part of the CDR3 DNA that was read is TGTGCCAGTAGTAGAGGCTCTGCGGGGGGTAGCACAGATACG.